This T cell receptor beta chain was recorded in a study of blood T cells in healthy people across ages. Study-wide points: Observed TCR beta diversity per million T cells went down as age went up. This fall followed a roughly linear course with age.

This CDR3 spans 15 amino acids. CDR1 SNHLY and CDR2 FYNNEI come from the germline V gene. Combining a sample-barcoded 5' primer with a J-beta primer mix, a second PCR ran for roughly 7 to 12 cycles. Template switching added a 12-random-nucleotide identifier to every cDNA molecule. TCRdb processed the 5' RACE reads anew with MiXCR; each CDR3 protein has one entry. This table holds some 790,000 distinct CDR3 sequences, more than 25% found once. Every participating donor contributed about 10 milliliters of peripheral blood through a draw. Comment on this clonotype: Its antigen is as yet unknown.

This rearrangement joins TRBV2 to TRBJ2-7; 9 nucleotides match TRBD1. The J call is uncertain, as TRBJ2-5 better fits the DNA end. Sequencing used blood. The receptor's source is a woman of 80 years or more in good health. The CDR3 DNA reads as TGTGCCAACAGAGCGGGACAGGGTAGGGTGGGGACCCAGTACTTC. This sequence encodes CANRAGQGRVGTQYF.